The 26 T cell receptor beta chains given below trace back to one sample, sequenced in a study of blood T cell repertoires in COVID-19. Using immunoSEQ multiplex PCR, the repertoire was profiled, and TCRdb retains in-frame clones only, with some absent. The table includes about 480,000 clones, roughly nine tenths detected once. The specimen was peripheral blood. Receptors originate from a woman between 50 and 59 years old with COVID-19, enrolled during active disease.

This sequence joins TRBV19 and TRBJ1-2, with D possibly matching TRBD1 (5 bases). V shed 6 bases and J shed 4 bases, with 9 bases lying between them. Germline loops: CDR1 LNHDA, CDR2 SQIVND (reference sequence). The length of the CDR3 is 12 residues. CDR3 nucleotides: TGTGCCAGTAGACACAGGATCTATGGCTACACCTTC. Translation: CASRHRIYGYTF.

The chain has TRBV7-6 and TRBJ2-1; 12 positions agree with TRBD2. This CDR3 spans 16 amino acids. V lost 1 base, J lost 8 bases, and 6 bases stayed unmatched. Per the germline V gene, CDR1 is SGHVS and CDR2 is FNYEAQ. The CDR3 is CASSLDSSGGADEQFF. DNA of the CDR3: TGTGCCAGCAGCTTAGATTCTAGCGGGGGGGCGGATGAGCAGTTCTTC. The full variable domain, with the rest looked up from reference TRBV7-6 and TRBJ2-1, is GAGVSQSPRYKVTKRGQDVALRCDPISGHVSLYWYRQALGQGPEFLTYFNYEAQQDKSGLPNDRFSAERPEGSISTLTIQRTEQRDSAMYRCASSLDSSGGADEQFFGPGTRLTVL.

The chain is built from TRBV9 and TRBJ1-5; D perhaps matches TRBD1 (6 bases). Germline CDR1 and CDR2: SGDLS and YYNGEE. This CDR3 has 16 amino acids. The V end lost 7 bases, the J end lost 1 base, and 18 bases lay between the germline ends. Here the CDR3 reads CASARGGAWSNQPQHF. The DNA of the CDR3 is TGTGCCAGCGCCCGGGGGGGGGCCTGGAGCAATCAGCCCCAGCATTTT.

The chain links TRBV3-1 (or the pseudogene TRBV3-2) to TRBJ2-1; 8 bases fit TRBD2. The CDR3 is made up of 15 amino acids. J gave up 6 bases and V 4 bases, and 8 bases lay outside the gene matches. Germline lookup yields CDR1 LGHDT and CDR2 YNNKEL (reference sequence). The DNA for the CDR3 is TGTGCCAGCAGCCGAATCGGGGGGGTGAGCAATGAGCAGTTCTTC. Its translation: CASSRIGGVSNEQFF.

This rearrangement joins TRBV5-1 to TRBJ1-6; 7 positions agree with TRBD1. CDR3 size: 16 residues. From germline, CDR1 is SGHRS and CDR2 YFSETQ. V shed 0 bases, J shed 7 bases, and the junction held 7 bases outside the gene matches. Written as DNA, the CDR3 is TGCGCCAGCAGCTTGGCACAGGGGCGTAGAAATTCACCCCTCCACTTT. Translated: CASSLAQGRRNSPLHF. The full variable domain, completed using reference TRBV5-1 and TRBJ1-6, is KAGVTQTPRYLIKTRGQQVTLSCSPISGHRSVSWYQQTPGQGLQFLFEYFSETQRNKGNFPGRFSGRQFSNSRSEMNVSTLELGDSALYLCASSLAQGRRNSPLHFGNGTRLTVT.

This rearrangement joins TRBV7-2 to TRBJ2-7; D possibly corresponds to TRBD2 (6 bases). The ends were cut back, 2 bases at V and 6 bases at J, with 14 bases in the middle. This CDR3 contains 14 residues. Germline CDR1 is SGHTA and CDR2 is FQGNSA. The CDR3 nucleotides are TGTGCCAGCAGCTTAATAACCTCGGGGGTCGAGCAGTACTTC. Its protein is CASSLITSGVEQYF. The full variable domain, its missing parts supplied by reference TRBV7-2 and TRBJ2-7, is GAGVSQSPSNKVTEKGKDVELRCDPISGHTALYWYRQSLGQGLEFLIYFQGNSAPDKSGLPSDRFSAERTGGSVSTLTIQRTQQEDSAVYLCASSLITSGVEQYFGPGTRLTVT.

V is TRBV19 and J is TRBJ2-5, with D maybe TRBD2 (6 bases). The germline V gene encodes CDR1 LNHDA and CDR2 SQIVND (reference sequence). CDR3 length: 11 amino acids. CDR3 protein: CASEAGTVQYF. DNA of the CDR3: TGTGCATCAGAGGCGGGAACCGTCCAGTACTTC.

V gene TRBV5-4 combines with J gene TRBJ1-2, with a possible D match to TRBD1 (6 bases). Germline V gene lookup returns CDR1 SGHNT and CDR2 YYREEE (reference sequence). The CDR3 consists of 14 residues. Trimming stripped 2 bases from V and 7 bases from J, with 15 bases between. Here the CDR3 reads CASSLMTGSGGYTF. Here the CDR3 DNA reads TGTGCCAGCAGCTTAATGACAGGCTCAGGTGGCTACACCTTC.

This chain connects TRBV15 to TRBJ1-5, with a tentative D call TRBD1 (5 bases). Germline lookup yields CDR1 LNHNV and CDR2 YYDKDF (reference sequence). There are 14 residues in the CDR3. V was clipped by 0 bases and J by 9 bases, with 12 bases between them. The CDR3 sequence: CATSRDRGGRPQHF. The CDR3 DNA follows: TGTGCCACCAGCAGAGATAGGGGTGGCCGGCCCCAGCATTTT.

This clone appeared a few times. The V gene is TRBV2, the J gene TRBJ1-3; unclear D gene. The CDR3 runs 12 residues. CDR1 is SNHLY, CDR2 FYNNEI, per germline. Trimming removed 6 bases at V and 8 bases at J, with 11 bases between. The CDR3 sequence is CASRLTGDTIYF. The CDR3 region has the DNA TGTGCCAGCAGGTTGACCGGAGACACCATATATTTT.

The chain has TRBV3-1 (or the pseudogene TRBV3-2) and TRBJ2-7; a possible D gene is TRBD2 (6 bases). V was clipped by 4 bases and J by 0 bases, with 13 bases between them. From germline, CDR1 is LGHDT and CDR2 YNNKEL (reference sequence). The CDR3 loop spans 15 amino acids. Written as DNA, the CDR3 is TGTGCCAGCAGCCCGTCGGCGGGGTTCTCCTACGAGCAGTACTTC. Amino acids: CASSPSAGFSYEQYF.

The V gene is TRBV11-2, the J gene TRBJ2-3; D gene unclear. CDR1 SGHAT and CDR2 FQNNGV come from the germline V gene. Trimming shortened V by 1 base and J by 6 bases, and 8 bases separated the two germline ends. This CDR3 region has 13 residues. The CDR3 nucleotides read TGTGCCAGCAGCTTAGCCCGCCAGGATACGCAGTATTTT. Translation: CASSLARQDTQYF.

The CDR3 region is CASSRDRSNQPQHF. The CDR3, as DNA: TGTGCCAGCAGTCGGGACAGGAGCAATCAGCCCCAGCATTTT. The chain joins TRBV6-2 or TRBV6-3 to TRBJ1-5, with 8 bases lining up with TRBD1. With V trimmed by 5 bases and J by 1 base, 1 base remained unmatched. Germline V gene lookup returns CDR1 MNHEY and CDR2 SVGEGT. This CDR3 is 14 amino acids long.

The sample holds one count of this clone. The chain employs TRBV3-1 (or the pseudogene TRBV3-2) and TRBJ2-5; the match to TRBD2 covers 14 bases. The CDR3 loop spans 15 amino acids. J lost 4 bases, V lost 6 bases, and 4 bases had no gene match. Germline loops: CDR1 LGHDT, CDR2 YNNKEL (reference sequence). CDR3 in amino acids: CASSPGTSGGETQYF. DNA for the CDR3: TGTGCCAGCAGTCCCGGGACTAGCGGGGGAGAGACCCAGTACTTC.

The chain couples TRBV2 to TRBJ2-1; perhaps TRBD2 as D (5 bases). The CDR3 sequence is 13 residues long. V lost 5 bases and J lost 7, with 12 bases in between. Germline assignment: CDR1 SNHLY and CDR2 FYNNEI. The CDR3 DNA reads as TGTGCCAGCAGTCTAGCCGAGGTAAATGAGCAGTTCTTC. It yields the protein CASSLAEVNEQFF.

The chain uses TRBV30 and TRBJ1-6; D is perhaps TRBD1 (5 bases). Trimming left V 7 bases short and J 10 bases short, with 17 bases between. The germline CDR1 and CDR2 sequences are GTSNPN and SVGIG (reference sequence). The CDR3 is 13 residues long. The CDR3 loop is CAYSPGIRSPLHF. In DNA form, the CDR3 reads TGTGCCTATAGTCCAGGGATAAGGTCACCCCTCCACTTT.

This clone was observed a handful of times. V and J are TRBV11-2 and TRBJ1-1; D is possibly TRBD1 (5 bases). Trimming pared 2 bases from V and 9 bases from J, leaving 7 bases between. Per germline, CDR1 SGHAT and CDR2 FQNNGV. The CDR3 length is 11 residues. CDR3 DNA: TGTGCCAGCAGCTTACAGGGCAAAGCTTTCTTT. Its translation: CASSLQGKAFF.

This clone was detected only once. The J gene is TRBJ1-3, the V gene TRBV5-1; 7 bases are shared with TRBD1. The trim removed 0 bases at V and 0 bases at J, leaving 3 bases unmatched. Germline V gene data show CDR1 as SGHRS and CDR2 as YFSETQ. This CDR3 has 16 residues. This chain's CDR3 is CASSLEGATSGNTIYF. The CDR3, as DNA: TGCGCCAGCAGCTTGGAGGGGGCAACCTCTGGAAACACCATATATTTT.

The genes are TRBV6-5 and TRBJ1-5; TRBD1 might be the D (5 bases). Deletions cut 6 bases from V and 6 bases from J, with 18 bases between. The CDR3 sequence is 15 residues long. CDR1 and CDR2 (germline): MNHEY, SVGAGI. As DNA, the CDR3 is TGTGCCAGCAGCCCCAAGGGGAGGGTGGGTCAGCCCCAGCATTTT. Its translation is CASSPKGRVGQPQHF.

The V gene is TRBV2, the J gene TRBJ2-6, with TRBD1 as a possible D gene (6 bases). Per the germline V gene, CDR1 is SNHLY and CDR2 is FYNNEI. This CDR3 spans 19 amino acids. The V and J ends lost 4 bases and 0 bases respectively, with 19 bases between them. CDR3 amino acids: CASSVGRGLLSSGANVLTF. The CDR3 DNA follows: TGTGCCAGCAGTGTGGGCAGGGGATTGTTAAGCTCTGGGGCCAACGTCCTGACTTTC.

This chain uses TRBV7-2 with TRBJ2-1; 10 nucleotides align to TRBD1. This CDR3 is 15 amino acids long. The V gene's germline CDR1 is SGHTA and CDR2 FQGNSA. The trim removed 1 base at V and 8 bases at J, leaving 5 bases unmatched. The CDR3: CASSLVWDRGDEQFF. In DNA form, the CDR3 reads TGTGCCAGCAGCTTAGTTTGGGACAGGGGCGATGAGCAGTTCTTC. Based on the CDR3 plus reference TRBV7-2 and TRBJ2-1, the full variable domain is GAGVSQSPSNKVTEKGKDVELRCDPISGHTALYWYRQSLGQGLEFLIYFQGNSAPDKSGLPSDRFSAERTGGSVSTLTIQRTQQEDSAVYLCASSLVWDRGDEQFFGPGTRLTVL.

The chain combines TRBV6-1 with TRBJ2-7, with 10 nucleotides matching TRBD1. The V and J ends lost 3 bases and 6 bases, in that order; junction bases with no gene match: 8. The CDR3 is 15 residues long. The germline CDR1 and CDR2 sequences are MNHNS and SASEGT. CDR3 sequence reads: CASSEQGGQGIEQYF. CDR3 nucleotide sequence: TGTGCCAGCAGTGAGCAGGGGGGACAGGGGATCGAGCAGTACTTC.

The V call is TRBV6-1, the J call TRBJ1-1; no reliable D call. CDR3 size: 15 residues. The germline V gene encodes CDR1 MNHNS and CDR2 SASEGT. The V gene lost 2 bases and the J gene lost 4 bases, with 14 bases spanning the gap. CDR3 in amino acids: CASSETSWGVTEAFF. The CDR3, as DNA: TGTGCCAGCAGTGAAACGAGTTGGGGAGTCACTGAAGCTTTCTTT.

The chain employs TRBV7-9 and TRBJ1-2, with TRBD1 identical over 7 bases. Germline CDR1 reads SEHNR; CDR2 reads FQNEAQ (reference sequence). The length of the CDR3 is 13 residues. V gave up 5 bases and J gave up 3 bases; unmatched junction bases: 3. This chain's CDR3 is CASSPDRDYGYTF. The CDR3 DNA reads TGTGCCAGCAGCCCTGACAGGGACTATGGCTACACCTTC.

The chain uses TRBV30 and TRBJ2-7; possibly TRBD2 for D (7 bases). Trimming stripped 4 bases from V and 9 bases from J, with 31 bases between. This CDR3 has 17 residues. Germline V gene data show CDR1 as GTSNPN and CDR2 as SVGIG (reference sequence). The CDR3 reads CAWTDTGEGGSSRGQYF. In DNA, the CDR3 is TGTGCCTGGACTGATACGGGGGAGGGGGGCTCCTCGCGTGGGCAGTACTTC.

The rearrangement uses TRBV5-1 and TRBJ1-4; 10 bases are shared with TRBD1. The germline V gene has CDR1 SGHRS and CDR2 YFSETQ. CDR3 length: 15 amino acids. J lost 7 bases, V lost 0 bases, and 3 bases had no gene match. Written as DNA, the CDR3 is TGCGCCAGCAGCTTGGGGGACAGGGGAAGTGAAAAACTGTTTTTT. Encoded protein: CASSLGDRGSEKLFF.